Shown below are 25 T cell receptor beta chains from a single sample sequenced in a study of technical replicates of blood from a few donors. The table came from immunoSEQ multiplex PCR; TCRdb's copy has only in-frame clones and leaves some out. The data contain roughly 79,000 clones, more than 85% of them singletons. Sequenced input: T cells isolated from PBMCs. These TCRs come from a human donor in good health.

The chain carries TRBV7-9 and TRBJ2-1, with D possibly matching TRBD2 (5 bases). The CDR3 is 13 residues long. Between the trimmed V and J ends, which lost 6 bases and 5 bases, there was a span of 11 bases. CDR1 and CDR2 (germline): SEHNR, FQNEAQ (reference sequence). CDR3 in DNA: TGTGCCAGCAGTATCCGGGGTCACAATGAGCAGTTCTTC. Translating gives CASSIRGHNEQFF.

The gene calls are TRBV27 and TRBJ1-4; tentative D call: TRBD1 (6 bases). The ends were cut back, 7 bases at V and 0 bases at J, with 18 bases in the middle. The CDR3 length is 17 residues. In germline, CDR1 is MNHEY, CDR2 SMNVEV (reference sequence). The CDR3 DNA sequence: TGTGCCAGCACCCTGAGGGGGGGAGTTGCAACTAATGAAAAACTGTTTTTT. Residues: CASTLRGGVATNEKLFF.

The rearrangement joins TRBV27 to TRBJ2-1; D is unresolved. Deletions cut 10 bases from V and 0 bases from J, with 13 bases between. There are 14 residues in the CDR3. Germline lookup yields CDR1 MNHEY and CDR2 SMNVEV (reference sequence). The CDR3 region is CATYGLNSYNEQFF. The CDR3 coding sequence is TGTGCCACCTACGGGTTGAACTCCTACAATGAGCAGTTCTTC.

The chain has TRBV6-5 and TRBJ2-7; 8 bases fit TRBD1. Germline CDR1 MNHEY, CDR2 SVGAGI. The V segment lost 5 bases and the J segment 3 bases; nucleotides outside the gene matches: 6. There are 14 residues in the CDR3. In DNA form, the CDR3 reads TGTGCCAGCAGTCCTAGGACAGGGATCTACGAGCAGTACTTC. Amino acid sequence: CASSPRTGIYEQYF.

The chain uses TRBV5-4 and TRBJ1-3; TRBD1 agrees at 7 bases. The germline gives CDR1 SGHNT, CDR2 YYREEE (reference sequence). The CDR3 contains 14 residues. V was pared by 4 bases and J by 0 bases, with 1 base of the junction left unmatched. CDR3: CASSRDSSGNTIYF. The CDR3, as DNA: TGTGCCAGCAGCCGGGACAGCTCTGGAAACACCATATATTTT. Variable domain in full (rest from reference TRBV5-4 and TRBJ1-3): ETGVTQSPTHLIKTRGQQVTLRCSSQSGHNTVSWYQQALGQGPQFIFQYYREEENGRGNFPPRFSGLQFPNYSSELNVNALELDDSALYLCASSRDSSGNTIYFGEGSWLTVV.

The chain couples TRBV6-5 to TRBJ2-7; D is perhaps TRBD2 (6 bases). In germline, CDR1 is MNHEY, CDR2 SVGAGI. The CDR3 totals 14 residues. V shed 2 bases and J shed 7 bases, with 15 bases lying between them. CDR3 in DNA: TGTGCCAGCAGTTACGGGAGGACCGGATGGGAGCAGTACTTC. Its protein product is CASSYGRTGWEQYF.

CDR3: CASSRGTGAYEQYF. In DNA form, the CDR3 reads TGTGCCAGCAGCCGAGGGACAGGGGCCTACGAGCAGTACTTC. This chain joins TRBV27 and TRBJ2-7; 10 bases line up with TRBD1. From germline, CDR1 is MNHEY and CDR2 SMNVEV (reference sequence). The V gene end was trimmed by 6 bases and the J gene end by 2 bases; junction bases not matched to a gene: 4. The CDR3 is made up of 14 amino acids.

This chain joins TRBV19 and TRBJ2-5, with D perhaps matching TRBD2 (5 bases). CDR1 LNHDA and CDR2 SQIVND come from the germline V gene (reference sequence). V was pared by 10 bases and J by 6 bases, with 12 bases between. CDR3 length: 11 residues. CDR3: CATGSFQTQYF. DNA for the CDR3: TGTGCCACTGGGAGCTTTCAGACCCAGTACTTC.

The gene calls are TRBV4-1 and TRBJ1-1; D is uncertain. Germline lookup yields CDR1 MGHRA and CDR2 YSYEKL. This CDR3 comprises 14 residues. The V end lost 1 base, the J end lost 5 bases, and 11 bases lay between the germline ends. The CDR3 coding sequence is TGCGCCAGCAGCCAAGGAGGAGGATATACTGAAGCTTTCTTT. Translating it yields CASSQGGGYTEAFF.

This chain joins TRBV6-5 and TRBJ1-1, with unresolved D. Trimming removed 6 bases at V and 1 base at J, with 9 bases between. CDR1 is MNHEY and CDR2 is SVGAGI in the germline V gene. This CDR3 comprises 13 residues. The CDR3 DNA sequence: TGTGCCAGCAGGGGCAACCAGAACACTGAAGCTTTCTTT. It specifies CASRGNQNTEAFF.

J is TRBJ2-1 and V is TRBV2; TRBD1 is a possible D gene (5 bases). Per the germline V gene, CDR1 is SNHLY and CDR2 is FYNNEI. The CDR3 extends over 14 amino acids. V was cut by 3 bases and J by 7 bases, with 13 bases left in between. CDR3 nucleotide sequence: TGTGCCAGCAGTGAGACAGTATTGGGTAATGAGCAGTTCTTC. Residues: CASSETVLGNEQFF. Full variable domain (outside the CDR3, taken from reference TRBV2 and TRBJ2-1): EPEVTQTPSHQVTQMGQEVILRCVPISNHLYFYWYRQILGQKVEFLVSFYNNEISEKSEIFDDQFSVERPDGSNFTLKIRSTKLEDSAMYFCASSETVLGNEQFFGPGTRLTVL.

V is TRBV7-9 and J is TRBJ2-2, with TRBD1 as a possible D gene (5 bases). Deletions cut 1 base from V and 4 bases from J, with 10 bases between. The CDR3 has 15 amino acids. Germline CDR1 and CDR2: SEHNR and FQNEAQ (reference sequence). The DNA of the CDR3 is TGTGCCAGCAGCTTAGTCAGGGCAGGCACCGGGGAGCTGTTTTTT. Translated, it gives CASSLVRAGTGELFF.

The rearrangement links TRBV19 to TRBJ2-1; 11 bases map to TRBD2. CDR1 is LNHDA and CDR2 is SQIVND in the germline V gene (reference sequence). The CDR3 is 15 amino acids. Losses at the gene ends were 10 bases for V and 5 bases for J; bases not matched to a gene: 10. The CDR3: CATRWGTSGHNEQFF. DNA of the CDR3: TGTGCCACCCGATGGGGGACTAGCGGCCACAATGAGCAGTTCTTC. The variable domain in full, with the rest retrieved from reference TRBV19 and TRBJ2-1, is DGGITQSPKYLFRKEGQNVTLSCEQNLNHDAMYWYRQDPGQGLRLIYYSQIVNDFQKGDIAEGYSVSREKKESFPLTVTSAQKNPTAFYLCATRWGTSGHNEQFFGPGTRLTVL.

CDR3 sequence (DNA): TGTGCCAGCAGTTTATCAGGGCAGGGCCCCTACAATGAGCAGTTCTTC. This gives the protein CASSLSGQGPYNEQFF. The chain employs TRBV27 and TRBJ2-1; D may be TRBD1 (5 bases). The CDR3 extends over 16 amino acids. CDR1 and CDR2 from the germline V gene are MNHEY and SMNVEV (reference sequence). Trimming removed 0 bases from V and 2 bases from J, with 11 bases in between.

The chain has TRBV4-2 and TRBJ2-7; 7 positions agree with TRBD2. There are 16 residues in the CDR3. From germline, CDR1 is LGHNA and CDR2 YNFKEQ. The trim removed 0 bases at V and 2 bases at J, leaving 7 bases unmatched. DNA for the CDR3: TGTGCCAGCAGCCAAGACTTCGCTAGCGGCACCTACGAGCAGTACTTC. Translated, it gives CASSQDFASGTYEQYF.

The rearrangement uses TRBV11-2 and TRBJ2-3; D not certain. The CDR3 runs 13 residues. Germline V gene sequence: CDR1 SGHAT, CDR2 FQNNGV. V lost 3 bases and J lost 1, with 5 bases in between. Here the CDR3 DNA reads TGTGCCAGCAGCTTTCAGGGCACAGATACGCAGTATTTT. This codes for CASSFQGTDTQYF.

This chain uses TRBV6-1 with TRBJ2-5, with D perhaps TRBD2 (6 bases). Between the trimmed V and J ends, which lost 1 base and 2 bases, there was a span of 11 bases. The CDR3 sequence is 15 residues long. Germline CDR1 is MNHNS and CDR2 is SASEGT. CDR3 sequence reads: CASSEGDSKQETQYF. The CDR3 DNA follows: TGTGCCAGCAGTGAAGGGGACTCAAAGCAAGAGACCCAGTACTTC.

The CDR3 here is CASSQSSNQPQHF. The CDR3 DNA reads as TGTGCCAGCAGTCAGTCTAGCAATCAGCCCCAGCATTTT. The chain recombines TRBV6-7 with TRBJ1-5; no clear D gene. TRBV6-7 counts as an open reading frame of uncertain function. V lost 5 bases and J 0 bases, leaving 5 bases between the germline ends. The CDR3 consists of 13 residues.

The V gene is TRBV27, the J gene TRBJ2-7; D is undetermined. The V end lost 3 bases, the J end lost 3 bases, and 12 bases lay between the germline ends. Germline loops: CDR1 MNHEY, CDR2 SMNVEV (reference sequence). This CDR3 comprises 14 residues. The CDR3 DNA sequence: TGTGCCAGCAGTTTTTCAGGAACTTACTACGAGCAGTACTTC. Amino acids: CASSFSGTYYEQYF.

CDR3 in DNA: TGTGCCAGCTCACAAGGGGCGACTAATGAAAAACTGTTTTTT. Amino acid sequence: CASSQGATNEKLFF. The rearrangement joins TRBV18 to TRBJ1-4; a possible D gene is TRBD1 (5 bases). Germline-derived CDR1 and CDR2 are KGHSH and LQKENI. The CDR3 loop spans 14 amino acids. Trimming pared 4 bases from V and 2 bases from J, leaving 8 bases between.

The chain employs TRBV5-1 and TRBJ1-4; D call uncertain. The CDR3 is made up of 13 amino acids. Germline assignment: CDR1 SGHRS and CDR2 YFSETQ. Trimming took 6 bases from V and 0 from J, leaving 6 bases between them. In DNA, the CDR3 is TGCGCCAGCACCGGTGCAACTAATGAAAAACTGTTTTTT. This gives the protein CASTGATNEKLFF.

The V gene is TRBV6-4, the J gene TRBJ2-1, with D possibly being TRBD2 (6 bases). V was shortened by 0 bases and J by 8 bases, with 17 bases between the two germline ends. Per the germline V gene, CDR1 is MRHNA and CDR2 is SNTAGT. The CDR3 contains 16 residues. DNA of the CDR3: TGTGCCAGCAGTGACTCTTATAGGACTACACTGCATGAGCAGTTCTTC. Translating it yields CASSDSYRTTLHEQFF.

This clone was seen once. The rearrangement joins TRBV6-5 to TRBJ1-2; D is perhaps TRBD1 (6 bases). CDR3 length: 14 amino acids. The V gene lost 5 bases and the J gene lost 5 bases, with 15 bases spanning the gap. In germline, CDR1 is MNHEY, CDR2 SVGAGI. This chain's CDR3 is CASSPGDIGYGYTF. As DNA, the CDR3 is TGTGCCAGCAGTCCAGGGGACATAGGGTATGGCTACACCTTC.

The chain recombines TRBV27 with TRBJ2-1, with TRBD2 matching over 11 bases. The length of the CDR3 is 15 residues. The germline CDR1 and CDR2 sequences are MNHEY and SMNVEV (reference sequence). J gave up 7 bases and V 5 bases, and 7 bases lay outside the gene matches. The CDR3 is CASSPPGLAVNEQFF. The CDR3 DNA follows: TGTGCCAGCAGTCCTCCGGGACTAGCGGTTAATGAGCAGTTCTTC.

The chain joins TRBV19 to TRBJ1-1; D gene ambiguous. Between the trimmed V and J ends, which lost 6 bases and 2 bases, there was a span of 19 bases. Germline V lookup: CDR1 LNHDA, CDR2 SQIVND (reference sequence). The CDR3 is made up of 16 amino acids. For the CDR3, the DNA is TGTGCCAGTAGCAGCTGGATCGCGGGCGTTAACACTGAAGCTTTCTTT. This codes for CASSSWIAGVNTEAFF.